The 9 T cell receptor beta chains listed next were all sequenced from one sample in a study of blood T cell repertoires in COVID-19. Some clones are missing from TCRdb's copy, which holds only in-frame ones; the method was immunoSEQ multiplex PCR. The sample has 55,000 to 70,000 clones; 87% are singletons. Sequenced: peripheral blood. Receptor source: a woman aged 18-29 years with acute or convalescent COVID-19.

The genes are TRBV5-1 and TRBJ2-3; 7 bases agree with TRBD2. CDR3 length: 14 residues. J gave up 3 bases and V 4 bases, and 5 bases lay outside the gene matches. Germline CDR1 reads SGHRS; CDR2 reads YFSETQ. The chain's CDR3 is CASSPGTITDTQYF. In nucleotides, the CDR3 is TGCGCCAGCAGCCCTGGGACTATTACAGATACGCAGTATTTT.

This clone appeared a single time. V is TRBV30 and J is TRBJ1-1; the D gene is possibly TRBD1 (5 bases). CDR3 length: 13 amino acids. Germline V gives CDR1 GTSNPN, CDR2 SVGIG (reference sequence). The V end was cut by 0 bases, the J end by 7 bases, with 12 bases between. CDR3 sequence (DNA): TGTGCCTGGAGTGTACCAGGGTTGGGTGAAGCTTTCTTT. Translated, it gives CAWSVPGLGEAFF. Filled out from reference TRBV30 and TRBJ1-1, the complete variable domain reads SQTIHQWPATLVQPVGSPLSLECTVEGTSNPNLYWYRQAAGRGLQLLFYSVGIGQISSEVPQNLSASRPQDRQFILSSKKLLLSDSGFYLCAWSVPGLGEAFFGQGTRLTVV.

The chain uses TRBV10-3 and TRBJ2-5; the D is unclear. Germline lookup yields CDR1 ENHRY and CDR2 SYGVKD. This CDR3 has 14 amino acids. V dropped 2 bases and J dropped 3 bases, with 10 bases sitting between them. The CDR3 region has the DNA TGTGCCATCAGTGAGGGTGACGGAGAAGAGACCCAGTACTTC. This sequence encodes CAISEGDGEETQYF.

CDR3 in amino acids: CASSRDRSSPLHF. DNA for the CDR3: TGTGCCAGCAGTCGGGACAGAAGCTCACCCCTCCACTTT. The rearrangement links TRBV27 to TRBJ1-6, with TRBD1 matching 7 bases. CDR1 is MNHEY, CDR2 SMNVEV, per germline (reference sequence). The ends lost 5 bases at V and 10 bases at J; junction bases unmatched: 5. The length of the CDR3 is 13 residues.

V usage is TRBV28 and J usage is TRBJ1-5, with D tentatively TRBD1 (5 bases). This CDR3 contains 14 residues. The V gene lost 6 bases and the J gene lost 1 base, with 10 bases spanning the gap. The germline gives CDR1 MDHEN, CDR2 SYDVKM. CDR3 sequence (DNA): TGTGCCAGCAGGCAGGGTTTAAGCAATCAGCCCCAGCATTTT. It yields the protein CASRQGLSNQPQHF. The full variable domain, completed using reference TRBV28 and TRBJ1-5, is DVKVTQSSRYLVKRTGEKVFLECVQDMDHENMFWYRQDPGLGLRLIYFSYDVKMKEKGDIPEGYSVSREKKERFSLILESASTNQTSMYLCASRQGLSNQPQHFGDGTRLSIL.

This chain uses TRBV6-2 or TRBV6-3 with TRBJ2-3; D might be TRBD1 (6 bases). The germline V gene has CDR1 MNHEY and CDR2 SVGEGT. This CDR3 spans 13 amino acids. V gave up 4 bases and J gave up 5 bases, with 10 bases separating them. The CDR3 here is CASSSGHQDTQYF. The CDR3 bases are TGTGCCAGCAGTTCGGGACATCAAGATACGCAGTATTTT.

The CDR3 protein is CASSLRTGDNEQFF. DNA for the CDR3: TGTGCCAGCAGCCTGCGGACAGGGGACAATGAGCAGTTCTTC. The chain links TRBV3-1 (or the pseudogene TRBV3-2) to TRBJ2-1; 9 positions match TRBD1. Germline V gene sequence: CDR1 LGHDT, CDR2 YNNKEL (reference sequence). There are 14 residues in the CDR3. Trimming removed 4 bases from V and 5 bases from J; junction bases left unmatched: 3.

This chain links TRBV6-2 or TRBV6-3 with TRBJ1-2; 11 bases are a match to TRBD1. The CDR3 totals 15 residues. J gave up 7 bases and V 5 bases, and 9 bases lay outside the gene matches. Germline-derived CDR1 and CDR2 are MNHEY and SVGEGT. The CDR3 nucleotides are TGTGCCAGCAGTAGACCGGGACAGGGGGACCGTGGCTACACCTTC. Its protein product is CASSRPGQGDRGYTF.

The genes are TRBV18 and TRBJ1-2, with 11 bases aligning to TRBD1. The CDR3 sequence is 14 residues long. V lost 3 bases and J lost 8; bases outside the gene matches: 5. In germline, CDR1 is KGHSH, CDR2 LQKENI. CDR3 nucleotides: TGTGCCAGCTCACCCGGGACAGGGGGTCTGGGCTACACCTTC. This codes for CASSPGTGGLGYTF.